This T cell receptor beta chain was sequenced in a study of blood T cell repertoires in COVID-19. Study-wide context: Collection of acute and convalescent COVID-19 samples took place in the United States, Italy and Spain. T cells, B-cell-depleted T cells, or PBMCs provided the cDNA or gDNA that served as material.

Authors' processing steps: The authors estimated nucleated cell counts from reference gene primer amplification. Profiled with immunoSEQ multiplex PCR; TCRdb holds only in-frame clones, not every one. V and J calls and clone size are given by that table; D and trimming were obtained from the DNA. Of 95,000 to 150,000 clones listed, approximately 81% were seen once; the top ten hold about 39%. J gave up 0 bases and V 10 bases, and 8 bases lay outside the gene matches. The germline V gene encodes CDR1 SGHNT and CDR2 YENEEA. The CDR3 covers 15 residues. The sequence was collected from a man aged 40-50 years with active or convalescent COVID-19. The specimen sequenced was peripheral blood. This chain links TRBV11-3 with TRBJ2-1, with 8 bases aligning to TRBD1. In DNA, the CDR3 is TGTGCCACCTCAAGACAGGGGAGCTCCTACAATGAGCAGTTCTTC. The encoded protein is CATSRQGSSYNEQFF.